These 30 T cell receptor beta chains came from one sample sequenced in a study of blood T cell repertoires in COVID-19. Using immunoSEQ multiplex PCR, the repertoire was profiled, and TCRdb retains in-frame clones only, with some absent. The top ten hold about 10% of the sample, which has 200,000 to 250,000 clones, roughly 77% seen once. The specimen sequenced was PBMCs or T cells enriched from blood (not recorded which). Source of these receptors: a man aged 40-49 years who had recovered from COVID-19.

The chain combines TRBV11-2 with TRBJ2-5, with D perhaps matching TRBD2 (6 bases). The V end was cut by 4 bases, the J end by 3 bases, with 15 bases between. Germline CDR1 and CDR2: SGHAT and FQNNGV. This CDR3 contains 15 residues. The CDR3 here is CASSWERSGEETQYF. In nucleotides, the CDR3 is TGTGCCAGCAGCTGGGAGAGGTCGGGAGAAGAGACCCAGTACTTC.

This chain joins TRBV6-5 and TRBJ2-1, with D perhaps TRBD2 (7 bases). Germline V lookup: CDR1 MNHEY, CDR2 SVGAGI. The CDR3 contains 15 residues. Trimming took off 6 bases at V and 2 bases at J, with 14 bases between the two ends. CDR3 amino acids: CASSPRGRAYNEQFF. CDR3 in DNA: TGTGCCAGCAGCCCGAGGGGGAGGGCCTACAATGAGCAGTTCTTC.

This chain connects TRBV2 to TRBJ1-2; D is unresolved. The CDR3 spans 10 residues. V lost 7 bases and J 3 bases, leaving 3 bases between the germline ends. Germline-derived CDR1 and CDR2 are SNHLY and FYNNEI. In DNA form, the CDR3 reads TGTGCCAGCACTGACTATGGCTACACCTTC. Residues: CASTDYGYTF.

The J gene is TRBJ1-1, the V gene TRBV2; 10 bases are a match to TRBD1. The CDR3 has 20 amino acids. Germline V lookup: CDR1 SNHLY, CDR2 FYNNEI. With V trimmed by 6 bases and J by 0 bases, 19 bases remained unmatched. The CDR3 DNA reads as TGTGCCAGCAGGGAAAGGGCTTTTCGAGGACAGGGGGTAATGAACACTGAAGCTTTCTTT. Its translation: CASRERAFRGQGVMNTEAFF.

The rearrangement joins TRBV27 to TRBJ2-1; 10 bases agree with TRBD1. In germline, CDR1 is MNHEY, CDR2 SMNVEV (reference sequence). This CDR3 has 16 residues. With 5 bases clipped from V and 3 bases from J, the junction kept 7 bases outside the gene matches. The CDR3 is CASSGTGTGVYNEQFF. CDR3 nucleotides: TGTGCCAGCAGTGGTACCGGGACAGGGGTCTACAATGAGCAGTTCTTC.

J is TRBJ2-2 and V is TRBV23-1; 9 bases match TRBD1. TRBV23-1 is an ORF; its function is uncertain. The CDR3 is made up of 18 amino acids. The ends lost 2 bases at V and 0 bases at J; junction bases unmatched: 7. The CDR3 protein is CASSQPLQGASNTGELFF. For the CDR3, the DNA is TGCGCCAGCAGTCAACCTTTACAGGGGGCGTCGAACACCGGGGAGCTGTTTTTT.

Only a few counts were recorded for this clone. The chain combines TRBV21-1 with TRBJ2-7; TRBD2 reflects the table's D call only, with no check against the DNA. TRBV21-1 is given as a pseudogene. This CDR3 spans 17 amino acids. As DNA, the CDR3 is TGTGCCAGCAGCGCGGGGGCGGGGGAGGGCCCCACCTACGAGCAGTACTTC. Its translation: CASSAGAGEGPTYEQYF.

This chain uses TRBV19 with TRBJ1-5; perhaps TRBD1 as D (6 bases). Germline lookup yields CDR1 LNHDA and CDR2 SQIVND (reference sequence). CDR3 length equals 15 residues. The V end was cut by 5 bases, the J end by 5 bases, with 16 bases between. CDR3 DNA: TGTGCCAGTAGTTCACTGACAGGATTCTATCAGCCCCAGCATTTT. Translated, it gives CASSSLTGFYQPQHF.

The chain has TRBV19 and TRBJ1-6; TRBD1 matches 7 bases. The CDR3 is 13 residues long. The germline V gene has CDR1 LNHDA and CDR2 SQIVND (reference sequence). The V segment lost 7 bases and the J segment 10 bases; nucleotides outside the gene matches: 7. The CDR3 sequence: CASIDRVGSPLHF. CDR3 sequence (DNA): TGTGCCAGTATCGACAGGGTGGGATCACCCCTCCACTTT.

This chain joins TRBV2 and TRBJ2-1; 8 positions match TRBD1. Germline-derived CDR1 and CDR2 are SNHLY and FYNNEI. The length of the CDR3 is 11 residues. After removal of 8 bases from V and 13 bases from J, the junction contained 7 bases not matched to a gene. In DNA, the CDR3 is TGTGCCAGCCGACACAGGGGGGCTCAGTTCTTC. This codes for CASRHRGAQFF.

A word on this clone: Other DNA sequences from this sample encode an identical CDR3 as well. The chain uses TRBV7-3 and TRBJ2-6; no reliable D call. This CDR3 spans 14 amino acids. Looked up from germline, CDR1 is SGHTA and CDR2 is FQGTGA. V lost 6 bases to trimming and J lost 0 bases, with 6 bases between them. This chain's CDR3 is CASSLSSGANVLTF. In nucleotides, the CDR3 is TGTGCCAGCAGTCTAAGCTCTGGGGCCAACGTCCTGACTTTC.

The CDR3 region is CASSSPGRLSETQYF. The CDR3 DNA follows: TGTGCCAGCAGTTCCCCCGGCAGGTTAAGTGAGACCCAGTACTTC. V usage is TRBV28 and J usage is TRBJ2-5; D not certain. V lost 4 bases and J 5 bases, leaving 17 bases between the germline ends. CDR3 size: 15 residues. Per germline, CDR1 MDHEN and CDR2 SYDVKM.

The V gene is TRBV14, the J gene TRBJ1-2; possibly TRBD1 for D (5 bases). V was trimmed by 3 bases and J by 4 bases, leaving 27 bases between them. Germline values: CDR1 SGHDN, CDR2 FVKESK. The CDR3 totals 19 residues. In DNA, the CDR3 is TGTGCCAGCAGCCAGAACTTTGGGGCCAGTGGTGGGCCCCGCTATGGCTACACCTTC. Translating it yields CASSQNFGASGGPRYGYTF. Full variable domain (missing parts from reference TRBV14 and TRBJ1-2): EAGVTQFPSHSVIEKGQTVTLRCDPISGHDNLYWYRRVMGKEIKFLLHFVKESKQDESGMPNNRFLAERTGGTYSTLKVQPAELEDSGVYFCASSQNFGASGGPRYGYTFGSGTRLTVV.

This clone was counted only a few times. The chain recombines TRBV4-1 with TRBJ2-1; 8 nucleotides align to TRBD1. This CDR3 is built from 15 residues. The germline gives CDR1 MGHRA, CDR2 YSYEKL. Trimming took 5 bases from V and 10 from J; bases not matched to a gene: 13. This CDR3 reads CASSGSGQGAFEQFF. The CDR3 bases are TGCGCCAGCAGCGGAAGCGGTCAGGGGGCGTTCGAGCAGTTCTTC.

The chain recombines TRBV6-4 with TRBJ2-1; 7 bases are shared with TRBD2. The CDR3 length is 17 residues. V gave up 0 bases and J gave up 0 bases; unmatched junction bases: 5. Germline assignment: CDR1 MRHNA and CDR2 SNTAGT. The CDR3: CASSDSKRTSSYNEQFF. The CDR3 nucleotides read TGTGCCAGCAGTGACTCTAAGCGGACTAGCTCCTACAATGAGCAGTTCTTC.

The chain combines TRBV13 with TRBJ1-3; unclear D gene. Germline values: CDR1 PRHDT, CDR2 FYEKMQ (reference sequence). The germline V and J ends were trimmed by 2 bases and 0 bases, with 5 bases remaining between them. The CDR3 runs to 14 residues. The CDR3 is CASSLPGSGNTIYF. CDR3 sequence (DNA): TGTGCCAGCAGCTTACCAGGCTCTGGAAACACCATATATTTT.

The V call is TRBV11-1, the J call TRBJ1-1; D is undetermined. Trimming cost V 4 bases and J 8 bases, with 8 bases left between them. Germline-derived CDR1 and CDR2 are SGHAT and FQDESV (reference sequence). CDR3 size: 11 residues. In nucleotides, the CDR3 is TGTGCCAGCAGCTCAGGCGGGGAAGCTTTCTTT. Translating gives CASSSGGEAFF.

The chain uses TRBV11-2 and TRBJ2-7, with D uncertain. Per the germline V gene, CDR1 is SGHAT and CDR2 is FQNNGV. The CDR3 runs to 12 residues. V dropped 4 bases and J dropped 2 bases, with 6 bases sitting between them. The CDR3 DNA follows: TGTGCCAGCAGCTCCCGTCCCTACGAGCAGTACTTC. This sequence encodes CASSSRPYEQYF.

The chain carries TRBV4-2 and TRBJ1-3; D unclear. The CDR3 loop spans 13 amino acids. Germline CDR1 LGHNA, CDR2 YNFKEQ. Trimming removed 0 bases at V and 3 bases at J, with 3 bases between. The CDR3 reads CASSQDSGNTIYF. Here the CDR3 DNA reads TGTGCCAGCAGCCAAGACAGTGGAAACACCATATATTTT.

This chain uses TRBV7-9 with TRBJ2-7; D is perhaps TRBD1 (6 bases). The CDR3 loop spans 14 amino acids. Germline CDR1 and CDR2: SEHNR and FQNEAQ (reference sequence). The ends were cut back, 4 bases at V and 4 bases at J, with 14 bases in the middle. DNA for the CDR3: TGTGCCAGCAGCTCTACAGGGATCGGATACGAGCAGTACTTC. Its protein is CASSSTGIGYEQYF.

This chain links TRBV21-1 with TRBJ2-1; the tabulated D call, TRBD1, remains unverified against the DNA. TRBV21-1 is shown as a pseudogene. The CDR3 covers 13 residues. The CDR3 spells CASSLNRGNEQFF. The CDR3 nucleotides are TGTGCCAGCAGCCTTAACAGGGGGAATGAGCAGTTCTTC.

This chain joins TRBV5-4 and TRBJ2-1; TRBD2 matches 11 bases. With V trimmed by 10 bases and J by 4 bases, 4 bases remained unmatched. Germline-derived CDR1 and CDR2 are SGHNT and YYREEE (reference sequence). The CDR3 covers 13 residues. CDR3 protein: CAQGTSGYNEQFF. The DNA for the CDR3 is TGTGCCCAAGGGACTAGCGGTTACAATGAGCAGTTCTTC.

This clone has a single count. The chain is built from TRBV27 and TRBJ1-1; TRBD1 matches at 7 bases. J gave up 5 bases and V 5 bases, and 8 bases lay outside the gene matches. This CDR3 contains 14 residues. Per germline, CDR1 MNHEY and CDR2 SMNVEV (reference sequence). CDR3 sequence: CASSPQGVRTEAFF. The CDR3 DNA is TGTGCCAGCAGTCCCCAGGGGGTAAGGACTGAAGCTTTCTTT.

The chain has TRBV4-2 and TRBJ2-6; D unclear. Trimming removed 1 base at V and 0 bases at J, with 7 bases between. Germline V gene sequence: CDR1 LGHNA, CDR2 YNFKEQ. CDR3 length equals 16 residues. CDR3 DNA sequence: TGTGCCAGCAGCCAAGTAACGAGCTCTGGGGCCAACGTCCTGACTTTC. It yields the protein CASSQVTSSGANVLTF.

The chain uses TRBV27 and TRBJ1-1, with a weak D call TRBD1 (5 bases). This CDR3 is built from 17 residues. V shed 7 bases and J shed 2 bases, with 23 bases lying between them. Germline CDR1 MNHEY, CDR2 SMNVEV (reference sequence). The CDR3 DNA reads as TGTGCCAGCAAAGGGGCAGGGCCTATGAATTACAACACTGAAGCTTTCTTT. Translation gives CASKGAGPMNYNTEAFF.

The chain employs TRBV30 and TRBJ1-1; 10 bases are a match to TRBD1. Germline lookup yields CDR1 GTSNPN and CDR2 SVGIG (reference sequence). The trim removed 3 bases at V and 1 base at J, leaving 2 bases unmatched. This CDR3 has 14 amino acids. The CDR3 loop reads CAWRRDRGNTEAFF. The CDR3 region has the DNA TGTGCCTGGAGGAGGGACAGGGGGAACACTGAAGCTTTCTTT.

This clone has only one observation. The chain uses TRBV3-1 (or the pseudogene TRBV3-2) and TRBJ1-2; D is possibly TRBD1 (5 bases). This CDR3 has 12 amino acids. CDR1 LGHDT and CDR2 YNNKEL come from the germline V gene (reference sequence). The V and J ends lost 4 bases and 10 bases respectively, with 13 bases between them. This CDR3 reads CASSPGAAPYTF. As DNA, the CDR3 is TGTGCCAGCAGCCCTGGGGCAGCCCCCTACACCTTC.

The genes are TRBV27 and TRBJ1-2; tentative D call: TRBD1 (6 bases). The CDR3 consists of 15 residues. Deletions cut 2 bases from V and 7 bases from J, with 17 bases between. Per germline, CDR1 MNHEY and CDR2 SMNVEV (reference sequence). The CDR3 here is CASSLHTGTGFGYTF. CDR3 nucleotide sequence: TGTGCCAGCAGTTTACATACAGGGACGGGTTTTGGCTACACCTTC.

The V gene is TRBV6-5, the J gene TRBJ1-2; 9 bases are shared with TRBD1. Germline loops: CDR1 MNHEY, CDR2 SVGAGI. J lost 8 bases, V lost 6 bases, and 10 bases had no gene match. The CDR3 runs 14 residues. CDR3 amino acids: CASRSTGGVGGYTF. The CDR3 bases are TGTGCCAGCAGATCGACAGGGGGAGTAGGGGGCTACACCTTC.

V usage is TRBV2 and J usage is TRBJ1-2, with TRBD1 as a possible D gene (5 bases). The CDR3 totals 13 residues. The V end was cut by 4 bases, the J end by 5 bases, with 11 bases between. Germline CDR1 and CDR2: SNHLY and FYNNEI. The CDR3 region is CASSGGEWYGYTF. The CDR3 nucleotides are TGTGCCAGCAGTGGGGGCGAGTGGTATGGCTACACCTTC. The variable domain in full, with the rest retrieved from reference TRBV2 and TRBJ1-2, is EPEVTQTPSHQVTQMGQEVILRCVPISNHLYFYWYRQILGQKVEFLVSFYNNEISEKSEIFDDQFSVERPDGSNFTLKIRSTKLEDSAMYFCASSGGEWYGYTFGSGTRLTVV.